This T cell receptor (beta chain) was identified during a study of CD8 T cells in ankylosing spondylitis. Whole-study findings and limits: It was reported that disease-linked clones were significantly enriched in matched ankylosing spondylitis synovial fluid. Within ankylosing spondylitis blood, a TCR beta motif made up of several highly homologous variants appeared to be characteristic.

TCRdb passed the 5' RACE reads through MiXCR, listing each CDR3 protein once. The sample holds tens of thousands of distinct CDR3 sequences; around 26% are singletons and the top ten take roughly 59%. CDR1 GTSNPN and CDR2 SVGIG come from the germline V gene (reference sequence). This CDR3 is 13 amino acids long. Trimming took 0 bases from V and 9 from J, leaving 15 bases between them. With respect to this clonotype: Antigen: not known.

The V and J genes are TRBV30 and TRBJ2-7, with D perhaps matching TRBD1 (6 bases). This TCR came from a male donor with ankylosing spondylitis or in good health (not recorded which). The source material was blood, either unsorted or a sorted T cell fraction (not recorded which). CDR3 DNA sequence: TGTGCCTGGAGTGTGTACAGGGCCTCAGTGCAGTACTTC. Amino acid sequence: CAWSVYRASVQYF.